Detailed here is one T cell receptor beta chain. Its antigen remains unidentified. This CDR3 spans 15 amino acids. Trimming removed 3 bases at V and 4 bases at J, with 12 bases between. CDR1 is SEHNR and CDR2 is FQNEAQ in the germline V gene (reference sequence). Vbeta (60) and Jbeta (13) primers were used in the PCR. Measured with immunoSEQ multiplex PCR; TCRdb has only the in-frame clones, and not every one. The sample has under 200,000 clones; about 77% are singletons. These data belong to a study of cytomegalovirus exposure and HLA in healthy donors. Study context: Earlier sequencing of 200 million or so T cells yielded 90 million to 140 million unique TCR beta sequences.

General observations from the study: Earlier analysis found most TCR beta V segments productive about 90% or about 30% of the time.

J is TRBJ1-4 and V is TRBV7-9; no firm D call. The TCR comes from a man aged 25 to 40 in good health and CMV-seronegative. The sequenced sample consisted of PBMCs. The CDR3 region is CASSLVGSFNEKLFF. The CDR3 DNA is TGTGCCAGCAGCTTGGTGGGCTCGTTTAATGAAAAACTGTTTTTT.